These 26 T cell receptor beta chains were all obtained from the same sample, sequenced in a study of CD8 T cells in Susac syndrome. An input of roughly 0.5 to 1 ug of RNA was subjected to reverse transcription using random hexamers. TCRdb reprocessed the immunoSEQ multiplex PCR reads with MiXCR, giving one entry per CDR3 protein. Of around 180,000 distinct CDR3 sequences in the sample, 85% to 95% are singletons; the top ten hold roughly 0.16%. Material: CD8+ T cells from PBMCs. These TCRs come from a human donor with multiple sclerosis.

The chain employs TRBV12-5 and TRBJ2-3; a possible D gene is TRBD1 (5 bases). CDR3 size: 14 residues. Germline CDR1 is LGHNT and CDR2 is FRNRAP. V was clipped by 2 bases and J by 5 bases, with 11 bases between them. As DNA, the CDR3 is TGTGCTAGTGGTTTGATATCTAGGGGAGATACGCAGTATTTT. Protein sequence: CASGLISRGDTQYF.

The V gene is TRBV27, the J gene TRBJ2-2; TRBD2 agrees at 9 bases. The V gene's germline CDR1 is MNHEY and CDR2 SMNVEV (reference sequence). The CDR3 has 17 amino acids. V lost 0 bases, J lost 5 bases, and 7 bases stayed unmatched. Here the CDR3 DNA reads TGTGCCAGCAGTTTATCGTTAGCGGGAGTGGATACCGGGGAGCTGTTTTTT. This encodes CASSLSLAGVDTGELFF.

The gene calls are TRBV4-1 and TRBJ2-3; 9 bases align to TRBD1. Germline assignment: CDR1 MGHRA and CDR2 YSYEKL. V lost 5 bases, J lost 3 bases, and 9 bases stayed unmatched. The CDR3 is 16 residues long. CDR3 sequence: CASSSQDRGWTDTQYF. The DNA for the CDR3 is TGCGCCAGCAGCTCTCAGGACAGGGGATGGACAGATACGCAGTATTTT.

The chain carries TRBV29-1 and TRBJ2-1; D gene unclear. The germline CDR1 and CDR2 sequences are SQVTM and ANQGSEA. The CDR3 consists of 12 residues. The CDR3 DNA follows: TGCACAGTTGGGTTTAGTATGTATGAGCAGTTCTTC. Protein: CTVGFSMYEQFF.

The chain uses TRBV3-1 and TRBJ2-1, with 7 bases fitting TRBD2. J was trimmed by 3 bases and V by 1 base; bases with no gene match: 9. The CDR3 consists of 17 residues. Germline V gene lookup returns CDR1 LGHDT and CDR2 YNNKEL (reference sequence). The CDR3 nucleotides read TGTGCCAGCAGCCAAGCTTCCGCGGGAGAAATCTACAATGAGCAGTTCTTC. Amino acids: CASSQASAGEIYNEQFF.

The chain carries TRBV3-1 and TRBJ2-7; possible D gene TRBD1, 5 bases. The CDR3 loop spans 15 amino acids. V was cut by 6 bases and J by 0 bases, with 15 bases left in between. Germline CDR1 is LGHDT and CDR2 is YNNKEL (reference sequence). CDR3 residues: CASSWGGGYSYEQYF. The CDR3 DNA follows: TGTGCCAGCAGTTGGGGCGGCGGTTACTCCTACGAGCAGTACTTC.

The V call is TRBV2, the J call TRBJ2-1; D gene unclear. The ends were cut back, 3 bases at V and 6 bases at J, with 6 bases in the middle. Germline V gene sequence: CDR1 SNHLY, CDR2 FYNNEI. CDR3 length: 12 residues. CDR3 nucleotides: TGTGCCAGCAGTGATGCAGGCAATGAGCAGTTCTTC. Residues: CASSDAGNEQFF. Full variable domain (rest looked up from reference TRBV2 and TRBJ2-1): EPEVTQTPSHQVTQMGQEVILRCVPISNHLYFYWYRQILGQKVEFLVSFYNNEISEKSEIFDDQFSVERPDGSNFTLKIRSTKLEDSAMYFCASSDAGNEQFFGPGTRLTVL.

This clonotype appeared a few times. This chain joins TRBV29-1 and TRBJ2-1; 14 positions match TRBD2. The V segment lost 6 bases and the J segment 4 bases; nucleotides outside the gene matches: 2. Germline V CDR1 and CDR2: SQVTM, ANQGSEA. This CDR3 has 14 residues. This chain's CDR3 is CSVTSGRAYNEQFF. The CDR3 DNA reads TGCAGCGTGACTAGCGGGAGGGCTTACAATGAGCAGTTCTTC.

The genes are TRBV29-1 and TRBJ2-7; D is possibly TRBD1 (6 bases). Germline CDR1 is SQVTM and CDR2 is ANQGSEA. CDR3 length: 17 amino acids. V lost 7 bases and J 2 bases, leaving 27 bases between the germline ends. The CDR3 loop is CSAIQPRGSLIPYEQYF. The CDR3 DNA reads TGCAGCGCGATCCAACCCAGGGGAAGCCTGATCCCCTACGAGCAGTACTTC.

The chain links TRBV9 to TRBJ2-7; D remains unclear. V lost 0 bases and J lost 3, with 13 bases in between. The germline gives CDR1 SGDLS, CDR2 YYNGEE. The CDR3 totals 15 residues. The CDR3 protein is CASSVGADLNYEQYF. CDR3 bases: TGTGCCAGCAGCGTAGGCGCGGACCTCAACTACGAGCAGTACTTC.

The chain employs TRBV28 and TRBJ2-7, with 7 bases matching TRBD2. Germline CDR1 is MDHEN and CDR2 is SYDVKM. CDR3 length: 14 amino acids. With V trimmed by 3 bases and J by 2 bases, 4 bases remained unmatched. As DNA, the CDR3 is TGTGCCAGCAGTTTGACGGGAGGCCCCTACGAGCAGTACTTC. Translating gives CASSLTGGPYEQYF.

The V call is TRBV29-1, the J call TRBJ2-5; D gene uncertain. The CDR3 runs to 12 residues. Germline V lookup: CDR1 SQVTM, CDR2 ANQGSEA. Trimming took off 7 bases at V and 1 base at J, with 10 bases between the two ends. CDR3 coding DNA: TGCAGCGCTCTTACGCCCCAAGAGACCCAGTACTTC. This gives the protein CSALTPQETQYF.

V is TRBV28 and J is TRBJ2-7; TRBD2 aligns across 11 bases. The CDR3 loop spans 13 amino acids. Looked up from germline, CDR1 is MDHEN and CDR2 is SYDVKM. The V gene end was trimmed by 6 bases and the J gene end by 9 bases; junction bases not matched to a gene: 7. CDR3 sequence: CASRLTSGMVQYF. CDR3 nucleotide sequence: TGTGCCAGCAGGCTGACTAGCGGGATGGTGCAGTACTTC.

The rearrangement links TRBV3-1 to TRBJ2-1; perhaps D is TRBD1 or TRBD2 (5 bases each). Per the germline V gene, CDR1 is LGHDT and CDR2 is YNNKEL (reference sequence). The CDR3 is made up of 14 amino acids. Trimming pared 5 bases from V and 2 bases from J, leaving 10 bases between. In DNA, the CDR3 is TGTGCCAGCAGCGGCCGGGGCCCCTACAATGAGCAGTTCTTC. The encoded protein is CASSGRGPYNEQFF.

The chain combines TRBV11-2 with TRBJ2-7; TRBD2 matches at 8 bases. Germline V CDR1 and CDR2: SGHAT, FQNNGV. This CDR3 is built from 11 residues. Trimming at V came to 5 bases and at J to 7 bases, leaving 1 base not matched to a gene. The CDR3 region has the DNA TGTGCCAGCAGCGCGGGAGGTGAGCAGTACTTC. Its translation is CASSAGGEQYF.

The chain uses TRBV15 and TRBJ2-7, with unresolved D. The CDR3 sequence is 13 residues long. With 1 base removed from V and 6 bases from J, the gap between germline ends came to 10 bases. CDR1 and CDR2 from the germline V gene are LNHNV and YYDKDF (reference sequence). The CDR3 here is CATSRVRQFEQYF. Written as DNA, the CDR3 is TGTGCCACCAGCAGAGTTCGGCAATTCGAGCAGTACTTC.

This chain uses TRBV7-9 with TRBJ2-7, with D possibly called TRBD1 or TRBD2 (5 bases each). V lost 5 bases and J 3 bases, leaving 17 bases between the germline ends. The CDR3 loop spans 15 amino acids. Germline CDR1 and CDR2: SEHNR and FQNEAQ (reference sequence). The CDR3 DNA sequence: TGTGCCAGCAGCCCGGGTAGGGGACCACGCTACGAGCAGTACTTC. It encodes CASSPGRGPRYEQYF. The whole variable domain, remainder taken from reference TRBV7-9 and TRBJ2-7, is DTGVSQNPRHKITKRGQNVTFRCDPISEHNRLYWYRQTLGQGPEFLTYFQNEAQLEKSRLLSDRFSAERPKGSFSTLEIQRTEQGDSAMYLCASSPGRGPRYEQYFGPGTRLTVT.

This sequence joins TRBV9 and TRBJ2-3; D ambiguous. Deletions cut 4 bases from V and 4 bases from J, with 13 bases between. There are 14 residues in the CDR3. Germline V gene lookup returns CDR1 SGDLS and CDR2 YYNGEE. CDR3 nucleotide sequence: TGTGCCAGCAGCCCTCCGGGTCTTCCAGATACGCAGTATTTT. Encoded protein: CASSPPGLPDTQYF.

This chain links TRBV19 with TRBJ1-2; D is unclear. The germline V and J ends were trimmed by 7 bases and 6 bases, with 18 bases remaining between them. CDR1 is LNHDA, CDR2 SQIVND, per germline (reference sequence). This CDR3 spans 14 amino acids. CDR3 bases: TGTGCCAGTACGCCGGCCGCGGTATGGGATGGCTACACCTTC. This codes for CASTPAAVWDGYTF.

This clonotype was observed a single time. The chain uses TRBV29-1 and TRBJ2-3; no clear D. Trimming shortened V by 5 bases and J by 0 bases, and 12 bases separated the two germline ends. The CDR3 covers 14 residues. The germline V gene encodes CDR1 SQVTM and CDR2 ANQGSEA. CDR3 DNA sequence: TGCAGCGTTCATTCCACAACTAGCACAGATACGCAGTATTTT. This encodes CSVHSTTSTDTQYF.

The chain combines TRBV14 with TRBJ2-2; 8 nucleotides agree with TRBD2. The V and J ends lost 3 bases and 3 bases, in that order; junction bases with no gene match: 6. There are 16 residues in the CDR3. Germline-derived CDR1 and CDR2 are SGHDN and FVKESK. The CDR3 DNA reads TGTGCCAGCAGCCAGGTCGCGGGAGGCTACACCGGGGAGCTGTTTTTT. This codes for CASSQVAGGYTGELFF.

The chain couples TRBV7-9 to TRBJ2-7; D call uncertain. This CDR3 is 16 amino acids long. V gave up 5 bases and J gave up 0 bases, with 17 bases separating them. The germline gives CDR1 SEHNR, CDR2 FQNEAQ (reference sequence). CDR3 DNA: TGTGCCAGCAGCCCCACTACCGCCCGGACCTCCTACGAGCAGTACTTC. Amino acids: CASSPTTARTSYEQYF.

This clonotype was found once. The V and J genes are TRBV19 and TRBJ1-5; TRBD1 matches 8 bases. Germline trimming cut 5 bases from V and 3 bases from J; bases unmatched to any gene: 12. The length of the CDR3 is 17 residues. The germline V gene has CDR1 LNHDA and CDR2 SQIVND (reference sequence). CDR3 nucleotides: TGTGCCAGTAGTGTGGATCGTGGACAGGGCCCCAATCAGCCCCAGCATTTT. As protein: CASSVDRGQGPNQPQHF.

The chain recombines TRBV28 with TRBJ2-3; TRBD2 agrees at 10 bases. From germline, CDR1 is MDHEN and CDR2 SYDVKM. The CDR3 covers 17 residues. Trimming at V came to 2 bases and at J to 6 bases, leaving 11 bases not matched to a gene. The CDR3 DNA sequence: TGTGCCAGCAGTTTAGAGGAGCGGGAGGGCCCAGATGATACGCAGTATTTT. Its protein is CASSLEEREGPDDTQYF.

This chain uses TRBV21-1 with TRBJ2-5; the table assigns TRBD1, which was not confirmed against the DNA. TRBV21-1 is a documented pseudogene. The CDR3 sequence is 17 residues long. The CDR3 here is CASSKAPHWGTNETQYF. The DNA of the CDR3 is TGTGCCAGCAGCAAAGCCCCCCATTGGGGGACCAACGAGACCCAGTACTTC.

The V call is TRBV25-1, the J call TRBJ1-2, with D perhaps matching TRBD1 (5 bases). The CDR3 loop spans 16 amino acids. The germline V gene encodes CDR1 MGHDK and CDR2 SYGVNS. The V end lost 4 bases, the J end lost 4 bases, and 19 bases lay between the germline ends. CDR3 protein: CASSVPRALLGYGYTF. The CDR3 region has the DNA TGTGCCAGCAGTGTACCCAGGGCCCTCCTGGGCTATGGCTACACCTTC.